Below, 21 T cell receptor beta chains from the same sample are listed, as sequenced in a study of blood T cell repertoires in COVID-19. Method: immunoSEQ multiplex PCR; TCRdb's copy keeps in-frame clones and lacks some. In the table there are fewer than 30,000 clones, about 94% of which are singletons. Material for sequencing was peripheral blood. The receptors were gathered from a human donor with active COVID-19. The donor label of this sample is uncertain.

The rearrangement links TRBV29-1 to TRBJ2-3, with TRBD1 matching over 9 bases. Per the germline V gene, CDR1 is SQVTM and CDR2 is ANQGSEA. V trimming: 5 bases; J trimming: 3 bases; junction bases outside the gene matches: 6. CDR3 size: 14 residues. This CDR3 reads CSVSRTGATDTQYF. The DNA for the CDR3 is TGCAGCGTTTCTCGGACAGGGGCGACAGATACGCAGTATTTT.

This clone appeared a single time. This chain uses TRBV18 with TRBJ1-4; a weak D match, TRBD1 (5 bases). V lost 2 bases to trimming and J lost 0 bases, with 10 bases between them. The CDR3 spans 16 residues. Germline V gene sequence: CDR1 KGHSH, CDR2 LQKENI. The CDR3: CASSPAGTSTNEKLFF. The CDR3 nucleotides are TGTGCCAGCTCACCAGCGGGGACCTCAACTAATGAAAAACTGTTTTTT.

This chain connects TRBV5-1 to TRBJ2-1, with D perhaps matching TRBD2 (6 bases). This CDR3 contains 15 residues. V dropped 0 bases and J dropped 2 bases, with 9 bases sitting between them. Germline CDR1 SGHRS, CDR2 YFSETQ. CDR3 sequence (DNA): TGCGCCAGCAGCTTGGGGGGGGAGCCCTACAATGAGCAGTTCTTC. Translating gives CASSLGGEPYNEQFF.

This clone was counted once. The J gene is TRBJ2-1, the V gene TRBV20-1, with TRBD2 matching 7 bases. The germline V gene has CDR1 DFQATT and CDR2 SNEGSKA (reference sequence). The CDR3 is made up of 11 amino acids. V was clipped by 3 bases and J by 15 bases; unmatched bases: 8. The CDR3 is CSASASGWMFF. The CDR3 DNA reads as TGCAGTGCTAGCGCTAGCGGATGGATGTTCTTC.

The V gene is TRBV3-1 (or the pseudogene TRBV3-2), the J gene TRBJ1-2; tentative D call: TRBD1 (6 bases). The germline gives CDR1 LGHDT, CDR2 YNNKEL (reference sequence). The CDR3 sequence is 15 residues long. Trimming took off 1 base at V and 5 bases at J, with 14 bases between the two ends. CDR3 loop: CASSQVMDSAYGYTF. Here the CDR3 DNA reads TGTGCCAGCAGCCAAGTCATGGACAGTGCTTATGGCTACACCTTC.

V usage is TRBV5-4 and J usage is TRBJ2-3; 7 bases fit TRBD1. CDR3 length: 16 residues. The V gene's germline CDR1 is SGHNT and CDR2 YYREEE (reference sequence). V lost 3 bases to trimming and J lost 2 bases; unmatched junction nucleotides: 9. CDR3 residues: CASSSRDRNITDTQYF. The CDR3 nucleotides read TGTGCCAGCAGCTCCCGGGACAGAAACATCACAGATACGCAGTATTTT.

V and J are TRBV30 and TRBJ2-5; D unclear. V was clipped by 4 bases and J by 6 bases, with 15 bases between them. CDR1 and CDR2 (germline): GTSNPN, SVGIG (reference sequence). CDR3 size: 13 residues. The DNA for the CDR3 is TGTGCCTGGACCCACCCGGTAGTGAAGACCCAGTACTTC. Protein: CAWTHPVVKTQYF.

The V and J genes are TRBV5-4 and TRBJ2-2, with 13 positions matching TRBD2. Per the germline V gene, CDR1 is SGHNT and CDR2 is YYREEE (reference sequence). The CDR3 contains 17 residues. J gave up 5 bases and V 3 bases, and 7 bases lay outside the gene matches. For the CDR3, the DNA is TGTGCCAGCAGCTATGGACTAGCGGGAGATTGGACCGGGGAGCTGTTTTTT. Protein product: CASSYGLAGDWTGELFF.

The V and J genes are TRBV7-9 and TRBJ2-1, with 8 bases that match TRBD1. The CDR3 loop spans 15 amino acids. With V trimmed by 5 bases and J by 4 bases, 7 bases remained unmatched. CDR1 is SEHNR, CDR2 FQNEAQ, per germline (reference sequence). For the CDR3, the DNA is TGTGCCAGCAGCCCCGGGACAGGCGTTTACAATGAGCAGTTCTTC. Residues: CASSPGTGVYNEQFF.

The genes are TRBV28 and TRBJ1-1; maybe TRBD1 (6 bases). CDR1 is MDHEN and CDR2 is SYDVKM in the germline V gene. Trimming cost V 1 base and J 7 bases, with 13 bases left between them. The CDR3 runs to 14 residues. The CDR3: CASSLSARGREAFF. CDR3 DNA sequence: TGTGCCAGCAGTTTATCCGCCAGGGGTCGTGAAGCTTTCTTT.

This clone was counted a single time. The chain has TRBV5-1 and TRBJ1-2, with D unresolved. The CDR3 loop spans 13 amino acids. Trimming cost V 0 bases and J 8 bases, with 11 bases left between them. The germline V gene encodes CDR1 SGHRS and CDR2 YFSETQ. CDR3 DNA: TGCGCCAGCAGCTTGGACAGAATTGGCGGCTACACCTTC. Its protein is CASSLDRIGGYTF.

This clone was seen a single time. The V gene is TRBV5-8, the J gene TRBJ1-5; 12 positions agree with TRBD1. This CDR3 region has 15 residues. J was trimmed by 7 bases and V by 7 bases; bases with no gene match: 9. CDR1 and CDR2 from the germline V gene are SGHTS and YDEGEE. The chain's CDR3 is CASGLGQGARQPQHF. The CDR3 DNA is TGTGCCAGCGGCCTGGGACAGGGGGCACGACAGCCCCAGCATTTT.

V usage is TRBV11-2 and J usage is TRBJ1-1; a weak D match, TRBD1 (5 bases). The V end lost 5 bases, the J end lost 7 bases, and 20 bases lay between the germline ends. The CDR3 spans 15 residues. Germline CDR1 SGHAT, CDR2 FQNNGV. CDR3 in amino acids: CASSPRPGGIIEAFF. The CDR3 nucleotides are TGTGCCAGCAGCCCCCGCCCCGGGGGAATAATTGAAGCTTTCTTT.

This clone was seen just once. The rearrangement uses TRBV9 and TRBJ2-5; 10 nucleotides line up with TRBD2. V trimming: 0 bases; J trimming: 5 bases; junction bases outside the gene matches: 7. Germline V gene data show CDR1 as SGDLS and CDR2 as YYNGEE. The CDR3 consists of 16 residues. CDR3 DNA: TGTGCCAGCAGCGTAGTTCGAGCGGGGGGGTTGGAGACCCAGTACTTC. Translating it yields CASSVVRAGGLETQYF.

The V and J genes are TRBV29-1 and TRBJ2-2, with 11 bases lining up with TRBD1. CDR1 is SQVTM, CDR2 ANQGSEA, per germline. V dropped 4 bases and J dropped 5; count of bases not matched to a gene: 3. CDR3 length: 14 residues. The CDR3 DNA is TGCAGCGTTGGGACAGGGGGCAGGACCGGGGAGCTGTTTTTT. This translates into CSVGTGGRTGELFF.

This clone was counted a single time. CDR3 coding DNA: TGCAGCGTTGGGTTAGACAGGGAAGGCTACACCTTC. Translated, it gives CSVGLDREGYTF. J is TRBJ1-2 and V is TRBV29-1, with 7 bases aligning to TRBD1. The V gene end was trimmed by 4 bases and the J gene end by 8 bases; junction bases not matched to a gene: 7. The CDR3 covers 12 residues. CDR1 and CDR2 (germline): SQVTM, ANQGSEA.

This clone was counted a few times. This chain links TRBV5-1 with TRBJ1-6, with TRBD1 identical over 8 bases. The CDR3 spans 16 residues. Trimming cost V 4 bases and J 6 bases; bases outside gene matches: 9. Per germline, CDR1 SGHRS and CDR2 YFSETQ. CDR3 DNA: TGCGCCAGCAGCCCGGGCAGGGGGCAAAGTAATTCACCCCTCCACTTT. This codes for CASSPGRGQSNSPLHF. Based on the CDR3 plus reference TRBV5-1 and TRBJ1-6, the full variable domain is KAGVTQTPRYLIKTRGQQVTLSCSPISGHRSVSWYQQTPGQGLQFLFEYFSETQRNKGNFPGRFSGRQFSNSRSEMNVSTLELGDSALYLCASSPGRGQSNSPLHFGNGTRLTVT.

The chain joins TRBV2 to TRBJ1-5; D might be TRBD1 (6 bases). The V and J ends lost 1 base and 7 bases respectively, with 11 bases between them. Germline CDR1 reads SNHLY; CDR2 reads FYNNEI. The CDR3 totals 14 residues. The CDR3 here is CASSEDGGGQPQHF. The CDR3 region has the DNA TGTGCCAGCAGTGAAGATGGGGGCGGACAGCCCCAGCATTTT.

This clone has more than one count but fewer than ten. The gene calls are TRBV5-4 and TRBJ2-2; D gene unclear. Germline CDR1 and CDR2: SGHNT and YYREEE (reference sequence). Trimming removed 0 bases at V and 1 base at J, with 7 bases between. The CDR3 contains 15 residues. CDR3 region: CASSLDLGNTGELFF. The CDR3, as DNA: TGTGCCAGCAGCTTGGATCTCGGGAACACCGGGGAGCTGTTTTTT.

CDR3 protein: CASSLSRQTNYGYTF. As DNA, the CDR3 is TGTGCCAGCAGTTTATCGAGGCAGACTAACTATGGCTACACCTTC. This rearrangement joins TRBV27 to TRBJ1-2, with D unresolved. CDR1 is MNHEY and CDR2 is SMNVEV in the germline V gene (reference sequence). This CDR3 spans 15 amino acids. Deletions cut 0 bases from V and 0 bases from J, with 8 bases between.

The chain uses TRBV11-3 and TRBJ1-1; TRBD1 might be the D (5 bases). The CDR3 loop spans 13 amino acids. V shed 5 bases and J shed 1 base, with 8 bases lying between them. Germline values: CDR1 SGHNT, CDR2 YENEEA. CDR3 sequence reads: CASSRTTNTEAFF. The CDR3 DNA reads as TGTGCCAGCAGCCGGACAACGAACACTGAAGCTTTCTTT.